The clone carrying this T cell receptor beta chain was seen a handful of times. Subjects aged 18 to 65 presented with newly diagnosed hyperthyroidism of less than 2 months' duration. The record originates from a study of T cells in Graves' hyperthyroidism and ophthalmopathy. At the level of the study: Peripheral blood collection took place at initial diagnosis, before any treatment.

TCR beta CDR3 region amplification was performed from RNA transcripts. Carried out on the TCR CDR3, a first-round RT-PCR used the HTBI primer set. Each CDR3 protein gets one entry after TCRdb re-called the multiplex PCR reads with MiXCR. The sample lists around 760,000 distinct CDR3 sequences, 35% occurring once. The CDR3 contains 15 residues. V dropped 5 bases and J dropped 2; count of bases not matched to a gene: 6. Germline lookup yields CDR1 LNHDA and CDR2 SQIVND (reference sequence). V and J are TRBV19 and TRBJ1-2; 9 bases fit TRBD1. The material sequenced was blood. The TCR comes from a woman aged 40-49 years with Graves' hyperthyroidism. Here the CDR3 DNA reads TGTGCCAGTAGTCTTGGACAGGGGCGCAACTATGGCTACACCTTC. Protein sequence: CASSLGQGRNYGYTF.